The 2 T cell receptor beta chains reported below all come from one sample, sequenced in a study of cytomegalovirus exposure and HLA in healthy donors. The PCR contained 60 Vbeta and 13 Jbeta primers. Some clones are missing from TCRdb's copy, which holds only in-frame ones; the method was immunoSEQ multiplex PCR. This sample carries 150,000 or so clones, 70% to 80% of them seen once, and the ten largest clones take around 13%. Sequenced material: PBMCs. These receptors all stem from a man aged 35 to 55 in good health and CMV-seropositive.

The chain is built from TRBV6-5 and TRBJ2-7; perhaps TRBD1 as D (5 bases). Germline assignment: CDR1 MNHEY and CDR2 SVGAGI. The CDR3 consists of 15 residues. Trimming took 7 bases from V and 3 from J, leaving 19 bases between them. The CDR3 bases are TGTGCCAGCAAGGGTGTCGGTCAGGGTCACTACGAGCAGTACTTC. Translation gives CASKGVGQGHYEQYF.

The gene calls are TRBV5-4 and TRBJ2-1; TRBD2 matches 11 bases. The ends lost 3 bases at V and 9 bases at J; junction bases unmatched: 8. Germline lookup yields CDR1 SGHNT and CDR2 YYREEE (reference sequence). The CDR3 totals 15 residues. Here the CDR3 reads CASSSLAGGYSEQFF. As DNA, the CDR3 is TGTGCCAGCAGCTCGCTAGCGGGAGGATATAGTGAGCAGTTCTTC.